The 10 T cell receptor beta chains reported below all come from one sample, sequenced in a study of circulating and synovial CD4+ cells in juvenile arthritis. Here immunoSEQ multiplex PCR was the method, and the copy in TCRdb shows in-frame clones only, minus some. The sample holds over 11,000 clones; approximately 83% are singletons and the top ten take over 3.5%. The specimen was CD4+ T cells from synovial fluid. The receptors were gathered from a human patient with juvenile idiopathic arthritis. Some clones in this sample may be carry-over from other donors' samples.

The rearrangement links TRBV6-5 to TRBJ2-7; TRBD1 matches at 10 bases. CDR1 and CDR2 (germline): MNHEY, SVGAGI. Trimming at V came to 4 bases and at J to 5 bases, leaving 11 bases not matched to a gene. The CDR3 runs to 16 residues. CDR3 region: CASSSKADRGDHEQYF. CDR3 bases: TGTGCCAGCAGTTCTAAAGCGGACAGGGGGGACCACGAGCAGTACTTC.

This clone has a single count. The V and J genes are TRBV29-1 and TRBJ1-2; the match to TRBD1 covers 11 bases. The germline V gene encodes CDR1 SQVTM and CDR2 ANQGSEA. This CDR3 has 13 amino acids. The J segment lost 7 bases and the V segment lost 6 bases, leaving 7 bases of the junction unmatched. The CDR3 DNA is TGCAGCGTCCGGGGACAGGGGGAGGGTGGCTACACCTTC. It translates to CSVRGQGEGGYTF.

The V call is TRBV27, the J call TRBJ1-2; unclear D gene. CDR3 size: 11 residues. Germline V gene sequence: CDR1 MNHEY, CDR2 SMNVEV (reference sequence). The V and J ends lost 6 bases and 8 bases respectively, with 10 bases between them. The CDR3 nucleotides are TGTGCCAGCAGGGCTCGCTGGGGCTACACCTTC. Protein sequence: CASRARWGYTF.

This clone appeared once. V is TRBV5-4 and J is TRBJ2-1, with D perhaps matching TRBD2 (6 bases). There are 15 residues in the CDR3. V was cut by 4 bases and J by 0 bases, with 11 bases left in between. CDR1 is SGHNT, CDR2 YYREEE, per germline (reference sequence). CDR3 sequence: CASSGDSGSYNEQFF. The CDR3 DNA sequence: TGTGCCAGCAGCGGGGACTCGGGCTCCTACAATGAGCAGTTCTTC.

The chain employs TRBV5-7 and TRBJ1-1; D remains ambiguous. TRBV5-7 belongs to the ORF category, with a function that is uncertain. The germline V and J ends were trimmed by 4 bases and 5 bases, with 12 bases remaining between them. This CDR3 contains 13 residues. The CDR3 here is CASSPSSGTEAFF. CDR3 nucleotides: TGTGCCAGCAGCCCGTCCTCGGGGACTGAAGCTTTCTTT.

The chain uses TRBV2 and TRBJ2-7; TRBD2 is a possible D gene (5 bases). The CDR3 length is 11 residues. The V gene lost 8 bases and the J gene lost 7 bases, with 12 bases spanning the gap. CDR1 and CDR2 (germline): SNHLY, FYNNEI. Written as DNA, the CDR3 is TGTGCCAGCCGGGGAACCGGGGAGCAGTACTTC. It translates to CASRGTGEQYF.

Note on this clone: Additional DNA sequences in this sample encode the identical CDR3. The genes are TRBV30 and TRBJ1-6; TRBD1 is a possible D gene (6 bases). The germline V gene has CDR1 GTSNPN and CDR2 SVGIG (reference sequence). The length of the CDR3 is 12 residues. V was trimmed by 3 bases and J by 8 bases, leaving 8 bases between them. The CDR3 is CAWRGQYSPLHF. CDR3 DNA sequence: TGTGCCTGGAGAGGACAGTATTCACCCCTCCACTTT.

The chain carries TRBV7-9 and TRBJ1-4; D unresolved. V was cut by 10 bases and J by 5 bases, with 14 bases left in between. The CDR3 length is 13 residues. Germline V gene data show CDR1 as SEHNR and CDR2 as FQNEAQ (reference sequence). The CDR3, as DNA: TGTGCCATCCTAGGTGGCCTGAATGAAAAACTGTTTTTT. It translates to CAILGGLNEKLFF.

The rearrangement joins TRBV11-3 to TRBJ2-5, with 10 bases lining up with TRBD2. The CDR3 loop spans 16 amino acids. CDR1 is SGHNT and CDR2 is YENEEA in the germline V gene. With V trimmed by 2 bases and J by 1 base, 4 bases remained unmatched. The DNA of the CDR3 is TGTGCCAGCAGCTTACGTAGCGGGGGGTCCCAAGAGACCCAGTACTTC. Residues: CASSLRSGGSQETQYF. The entire variable domain, with the rest obtained from reference TRBV11-3 and TRBJ2-5, is as follows: EAGVVQSPRYKIIEKKQPVAFWCNPISGHNTLYWYLQNLGQGPELLIRYENEEAVDDSQLPKDRFSAERLKGVDSTLKIQPAELGDSAVYLCASSLRSGGSQETQYFGPGTRLLVL.

The chain carries TRBV5-1 and TRBJ1-6; the D gene is possibly TRBD1 (6 bases). Germline CDR1 reads SGHRS; CDR2 reads YFSETQ. Trimming pared 2 bases from V and 7 bases from J, leaving 13 bases between. The CDR3 contains 15 residues. The CDR3 sequence is CASSFQGGGNSPLHF. In DNA, the CDR3 is TGCGCCAGCAGCTTTCAGGGAGGGGGGAATTCACCCCTCCACTTT.